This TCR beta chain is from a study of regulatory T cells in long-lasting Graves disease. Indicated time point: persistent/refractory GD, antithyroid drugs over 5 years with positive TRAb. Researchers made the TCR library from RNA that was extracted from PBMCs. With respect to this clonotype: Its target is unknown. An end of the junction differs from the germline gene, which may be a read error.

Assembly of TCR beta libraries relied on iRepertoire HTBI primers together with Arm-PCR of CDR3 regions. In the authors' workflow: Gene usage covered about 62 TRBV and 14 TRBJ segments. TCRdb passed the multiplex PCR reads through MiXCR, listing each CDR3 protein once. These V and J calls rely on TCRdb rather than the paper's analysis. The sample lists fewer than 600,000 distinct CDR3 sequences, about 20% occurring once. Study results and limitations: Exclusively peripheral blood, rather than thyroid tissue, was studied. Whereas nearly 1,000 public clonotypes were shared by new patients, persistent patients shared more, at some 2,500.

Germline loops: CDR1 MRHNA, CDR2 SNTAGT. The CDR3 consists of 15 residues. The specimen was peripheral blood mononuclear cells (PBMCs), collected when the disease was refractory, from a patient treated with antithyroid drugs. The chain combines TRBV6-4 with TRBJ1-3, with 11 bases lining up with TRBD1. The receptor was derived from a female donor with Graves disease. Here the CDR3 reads CASRSGTGGGNTVYF. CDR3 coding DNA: TGTGCCAGCAGATCCGGGACAGGGGGGGGAAACACCGTATATTTT.